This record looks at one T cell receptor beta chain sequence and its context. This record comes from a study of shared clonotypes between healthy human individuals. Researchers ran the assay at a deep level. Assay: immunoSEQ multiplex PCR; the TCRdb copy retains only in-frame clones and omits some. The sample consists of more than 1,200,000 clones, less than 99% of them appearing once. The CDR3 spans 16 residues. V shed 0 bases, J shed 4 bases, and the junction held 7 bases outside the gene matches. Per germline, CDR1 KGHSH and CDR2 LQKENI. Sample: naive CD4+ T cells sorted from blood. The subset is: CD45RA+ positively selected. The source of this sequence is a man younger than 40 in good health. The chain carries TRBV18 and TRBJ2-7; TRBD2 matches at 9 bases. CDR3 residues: CASSPPGTSRIYEQYF. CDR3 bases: TGTGCCAGCTCACCACCGGGGACTAGCCGCATTTACGAGCAGTACTTC.